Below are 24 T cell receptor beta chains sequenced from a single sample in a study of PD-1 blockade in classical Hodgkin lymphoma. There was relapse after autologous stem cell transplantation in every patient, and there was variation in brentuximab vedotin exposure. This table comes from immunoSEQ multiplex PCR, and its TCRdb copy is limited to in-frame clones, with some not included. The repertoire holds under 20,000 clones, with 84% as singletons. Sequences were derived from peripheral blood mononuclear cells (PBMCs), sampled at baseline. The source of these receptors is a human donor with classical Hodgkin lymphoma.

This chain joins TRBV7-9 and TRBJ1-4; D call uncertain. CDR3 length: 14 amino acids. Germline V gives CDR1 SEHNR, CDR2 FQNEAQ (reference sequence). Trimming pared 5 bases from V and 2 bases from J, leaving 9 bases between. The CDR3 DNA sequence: TGTGCCAGCAGCCGGGTAGCGACTAATGAAAAACTGTTTTTT. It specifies CASSRVATNEKLFF.

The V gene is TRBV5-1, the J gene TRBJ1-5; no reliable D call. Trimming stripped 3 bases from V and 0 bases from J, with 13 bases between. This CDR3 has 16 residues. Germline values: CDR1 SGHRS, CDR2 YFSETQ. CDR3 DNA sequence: TGCGCCAGCAGCTCGACCGGGCCTTATAGCAATCAGCCCCAGCATTTT. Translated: CASSSTGPYSNQPQHF.

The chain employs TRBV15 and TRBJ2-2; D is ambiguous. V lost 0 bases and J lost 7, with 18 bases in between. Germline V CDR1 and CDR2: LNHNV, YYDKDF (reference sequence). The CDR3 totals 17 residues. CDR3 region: CATSREVPGALSGELFF. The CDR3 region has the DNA TGTGCCACCAGCAGAGAGGTGCCTGGCGCCCTTAGCGGGGAGCTGTTTTTT.

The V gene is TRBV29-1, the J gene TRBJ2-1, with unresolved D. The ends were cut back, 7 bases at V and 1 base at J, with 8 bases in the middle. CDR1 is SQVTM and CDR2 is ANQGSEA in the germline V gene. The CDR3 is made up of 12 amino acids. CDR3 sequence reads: CSGDFSYNEQFF. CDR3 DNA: TGCAGCGGCGACTTTTCCTACAATGAGCAGTTCTTC.

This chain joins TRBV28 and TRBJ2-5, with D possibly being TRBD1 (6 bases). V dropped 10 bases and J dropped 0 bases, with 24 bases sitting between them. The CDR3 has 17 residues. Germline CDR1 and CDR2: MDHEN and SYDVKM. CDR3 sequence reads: CATQHYTGTPYQETQYF. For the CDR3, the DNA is TGTGCCACCCAACACTATACCGGGACACCGTACCAAGAGACCCAGTACTTC.

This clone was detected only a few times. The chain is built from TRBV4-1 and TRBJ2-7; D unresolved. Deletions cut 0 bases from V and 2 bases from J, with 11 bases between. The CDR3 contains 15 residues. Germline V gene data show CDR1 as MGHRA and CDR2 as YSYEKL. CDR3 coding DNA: TGCGCCAGCAGCCAAGATCATGCCGGTACCTACGAGCAGTACTTC. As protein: CASSQDHAGTYEQYF.

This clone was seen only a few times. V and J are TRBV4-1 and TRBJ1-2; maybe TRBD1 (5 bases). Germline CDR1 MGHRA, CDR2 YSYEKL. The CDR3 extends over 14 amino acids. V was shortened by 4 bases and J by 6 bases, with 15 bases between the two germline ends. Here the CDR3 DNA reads TGCGCCAGCAGCCCAATAGGGCGGGGGGATGGCTACACCTTC. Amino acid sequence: CASSPIGRGDGYTF.

The CDR3 loop is CASSLSGGAQETQYF. The CDR3 DNA sequence: TGTGCCAGCAGTTTAAGCGGGGGGGCCCAAGAGACCCAGTACTTC. The chain links TRBV6-5 to TRBJ2-5, with 10 bases matching TRBD2. Per the germline V gene, CDR1 is MNHEY and CDR2 is SVGAGI. The V and J ends lost 4 bases and 1 base, in that order; junction bases with no gene match: 3. The CDR3 is 15 residues long.

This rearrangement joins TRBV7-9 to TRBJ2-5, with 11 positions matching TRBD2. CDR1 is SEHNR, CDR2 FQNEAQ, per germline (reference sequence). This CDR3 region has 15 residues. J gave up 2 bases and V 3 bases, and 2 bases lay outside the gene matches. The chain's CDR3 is CASSFLAGGQETQYF. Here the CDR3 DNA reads TGTGCCAGCAGCTTTCTAGCGGGGGGACAAGAGACCCAGTACTTC.

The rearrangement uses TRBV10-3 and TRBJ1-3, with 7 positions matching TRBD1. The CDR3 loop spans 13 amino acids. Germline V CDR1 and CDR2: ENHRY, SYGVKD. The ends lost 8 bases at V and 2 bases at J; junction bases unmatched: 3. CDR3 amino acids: CAIQGEAGNTIYF. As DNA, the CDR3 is TGTGCCATCCAGGGGGAAGCTGGAAACACCATATATTTT.

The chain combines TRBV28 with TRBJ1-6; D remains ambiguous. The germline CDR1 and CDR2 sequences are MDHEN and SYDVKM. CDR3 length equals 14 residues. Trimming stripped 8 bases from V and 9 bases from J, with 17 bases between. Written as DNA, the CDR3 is TGTGCCAGCTCAGGAGGGCGGGAACTTTCACCCCTCCACTTT. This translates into CASSGGRELSPLHF. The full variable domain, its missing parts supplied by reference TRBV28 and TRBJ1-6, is DVKVTQSSRYLVKRTGEKVFLECVQDMDHENMFWYRQDPGLGLRLIYFSYDVKMKEKGDIPEGYSVSREKKERFSLILESASTNQTSMYLCASSGGRELSPLHFGNGTRLTVT.

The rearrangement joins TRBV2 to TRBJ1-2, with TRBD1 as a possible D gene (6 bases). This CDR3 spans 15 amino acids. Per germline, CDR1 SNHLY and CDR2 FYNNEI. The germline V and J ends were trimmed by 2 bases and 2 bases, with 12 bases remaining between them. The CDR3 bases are TGTGCCAGCAGTGAAACCGGGGGGCGGAACTATGGCTACACCTTC. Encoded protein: CASSETGGRNYGYTF.

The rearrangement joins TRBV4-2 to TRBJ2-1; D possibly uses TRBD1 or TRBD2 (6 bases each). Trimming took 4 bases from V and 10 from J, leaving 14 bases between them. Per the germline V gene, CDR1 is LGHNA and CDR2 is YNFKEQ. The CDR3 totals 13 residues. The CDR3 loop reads CASSPWGANEQFF. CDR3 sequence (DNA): TGTGCCAGCAGCCCTTGGGGGGCGAACGAGCAGTTCTTC.

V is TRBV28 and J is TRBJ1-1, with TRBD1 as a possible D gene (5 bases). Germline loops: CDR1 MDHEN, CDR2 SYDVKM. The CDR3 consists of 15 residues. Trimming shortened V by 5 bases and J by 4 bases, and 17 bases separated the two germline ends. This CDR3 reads CASSGRGVASTEAFF. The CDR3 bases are TGTGCCAGCAGTGGTCGGGGGGTAGCAAGCACTGAAGCTTTCTTT. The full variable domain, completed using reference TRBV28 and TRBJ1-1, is DVKVTQSSRYLVKRTGEKVFLECVQDMDHENMFWYRQDPGLGLRLIYFSYDVKMKEKGDIPEGYSVSREKKERFSLILESASTNQTSMYLCASSGRGVASTEAFFGQGTRLTVV.

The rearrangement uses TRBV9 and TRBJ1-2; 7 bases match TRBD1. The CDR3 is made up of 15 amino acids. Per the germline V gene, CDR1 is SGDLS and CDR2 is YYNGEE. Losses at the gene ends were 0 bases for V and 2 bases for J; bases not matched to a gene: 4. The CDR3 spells CASSVDDRANYGYTF. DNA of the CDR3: TGTGCCAGCAGCGTAGACGACAGGGCGAACTATGGCTACACCTTC. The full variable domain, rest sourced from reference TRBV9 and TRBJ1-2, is DSGVTQTPKHLITATGQRVTLRCSPRSGDLSVYWYQQSLDQGLQFLIQYYNGEERAKGNILERFSAQQFPDLHSELNLSSLELGDSALYFCASSVDDRANYGYTFGSGTRLTVV.

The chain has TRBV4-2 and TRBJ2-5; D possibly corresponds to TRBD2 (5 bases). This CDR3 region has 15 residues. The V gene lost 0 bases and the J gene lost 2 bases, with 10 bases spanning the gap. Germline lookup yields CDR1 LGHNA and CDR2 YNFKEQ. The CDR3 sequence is CASSQESPGQETQYF. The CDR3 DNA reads TGTGCCAGCAGCCAAGAGTCCCCGGGACAAGAGACCCAGTACTTC.

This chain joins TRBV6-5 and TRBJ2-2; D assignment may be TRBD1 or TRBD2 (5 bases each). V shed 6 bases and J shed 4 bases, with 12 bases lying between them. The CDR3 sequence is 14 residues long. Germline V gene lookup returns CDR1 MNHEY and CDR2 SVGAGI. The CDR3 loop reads CASRSEGFTGELFF. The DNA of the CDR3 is TGTGCCAGCAGGTCCGAGGGGTTCACCGGGGAGCTGTTTTTT.

In DNA form, the CDR3 reads TGTGCCAGCAGGGACAGGGGGGGGAGCACAGATACGCAGTATTTT. Protein: CASRDRGGSTDTQYF. This rearrangement joins TRBV4-2 to TRBJ2-3; 10 bases match TRBD1. Germline CDR1 reads LGHNA; CDR2 reads YNFKEQ. The trim removed 6 bases at V and 0 bases at J, leaving 3 bases unmatched. CDR3 length: 15 amino acids.

CDR3 in DNA: TGTGCCAGCAGCCTTCTAACTAGCGGAACCGGGGAGCTGTTTTTT. This sequence encodes CASSLLTSGTGELFF. The chain joins TRBV14 to TRBJ2-2, with TRBD2 matching 8 bases. The CDR3 covers 15 residues. The germline gives CDR1 SGHDN, CDR2 FVKESK. The junction had 6 bases not matched to a gene; V was cut back by 4 bases and J by 5 bases.

The CDR3, as DNA: TGTGCCAGCAGCCCAGGGTACAATGAGCAGTTCTTC. Its translation is CASSPGYNEQFF. The chain carries TRBV7-9 and TRBJ2-1, with D perhaps TRBD1 (5 bases). Germline V gene sequence: CDR1 SEHNR, CDR2 FQNEAQ (reference sequence). The CDR3 has 12 amino acids. Trimming stripped 5 bases from V and 4 bases from J, with 6 bases between.

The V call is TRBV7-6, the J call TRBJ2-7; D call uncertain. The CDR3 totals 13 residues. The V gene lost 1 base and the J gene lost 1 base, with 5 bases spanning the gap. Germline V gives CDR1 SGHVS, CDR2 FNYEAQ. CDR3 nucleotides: TGTGCCAGCAGCTTAGGGGTATCCTACGAGCAGTACTTC. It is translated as CASSLGVSYEQYF.

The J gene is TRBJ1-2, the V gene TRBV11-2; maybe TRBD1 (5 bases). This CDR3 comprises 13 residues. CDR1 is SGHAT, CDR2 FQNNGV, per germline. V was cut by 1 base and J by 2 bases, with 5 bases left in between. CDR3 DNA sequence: TGTGCCAGCAGCTTAGGGGGGAACTATGGCTACACCTTC. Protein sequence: CASSLGGNYGYTF.

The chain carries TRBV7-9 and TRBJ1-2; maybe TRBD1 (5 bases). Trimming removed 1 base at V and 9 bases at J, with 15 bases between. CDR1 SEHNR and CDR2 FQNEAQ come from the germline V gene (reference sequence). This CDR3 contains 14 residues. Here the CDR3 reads CASSLDGTVASYTF. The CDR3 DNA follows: TGTGCCAGCAGCTTAGACGGGACGGTGGCAAGCTACACCTTC.

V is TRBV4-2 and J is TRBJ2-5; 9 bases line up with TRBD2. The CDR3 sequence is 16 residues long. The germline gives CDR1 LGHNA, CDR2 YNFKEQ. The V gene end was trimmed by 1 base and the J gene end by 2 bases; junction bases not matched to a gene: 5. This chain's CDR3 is CASSQGEAGGQETQYF. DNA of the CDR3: TGTGCCAGCAGCCAAGGGGAAGCGGGGGGACAAGAGACCCAGTACTTC.